This record concerns one T cell receptor (beta chain) sequence. This record belongs to a study of blood T cell repertoires in COVID-19. Study context: PBMCs, B-cell-depleted T cells, or T cells were the source of the cDNA or gDNA that made up the material.

As handled by the study authors: Amplifying reference gene primers gave estimates of nucleated cell counts. Sequenced by immunoSEQ multiplex PCR; TCRdb stores in-frame clones only, minus some. The V and J calls and clone size were taken over from that table, and D and trimming were inferred from the DNA. This table holds fewer than 300,000 clones, around 89% found once. In assigning cohorts, the study relied on participant-reported clinical history. Sequences were obtained from PBMCs or T cells enriched from blood (not recorded which). The receptor was derived from a woman aged 40 to 50 with acute COVID-19.

In DNA, the CDR3 is TGTGCCAGCAGCCGCGACACTGAGCAGTTCTTC. The encoded protein is CASSRDTEQFF. The V gene is TRBV7-2, the J gene TRBJ2-1; D is ambiguous. CDR1 is SGHTA and CDR2 is FQGNSA in the germline V gene. Trimming shortened V by 5 bases and J by 9 bases, and 8 bases separated the two germline ends. The CDR3 loop spans 11 amino acids.